The 13 T cell receptor beta chains in this list originate from one sample, sequenced in a study of blood T cell repertoires in COVID-19. TCRdb's copy holds only in-frame clones and misses some; the assay was immunoSEQ multiplex PCR. The sample lists some 330,000 clones; roughly nine tenths were seen once. Sequences were obtained from PBMCs or T cells enriched from blood (not recorded which). The source of these receptors is a woman between 25 and 40 years old who had recovered from COVID-19.

The chain joins TRBV12-5 to TRBJ1-5, with 8 bases that match TRBD1. V lost 7 bases and J lost 4; bases outside the gene matches: 6. The CDR3 has 14 amino acids. From germline, CDR1 is LGHNT and CDR2 FRNRAP. CDR3: CASAPGQGNQPQHF. The DNA of the CDR3 is TGTGCTAGTGCCCCCGGACAGGGAAATCAGCCCCAGCATTTT.

Comment on this clone: A read error may account for a junction end that differs from germline. The rearrangement joins TRBV2 to TRBJ2-3; D not resolved. CDR1 SNHLY and CDR2 FYNNEI come from the germline V gene. This CDR3 has 12 amino acids. CDR3 bases: TGTGCCAGCAGTAAAACGGGTCGCCCGGCCCGTTTT. It specifies CASSKTGRPARF.

The V call is TRBV19, the J call TRBJ2-7; 10 nucleotides line up with TRBD2. Germline CDR1 and CDR2: LNHDA and SQIVND (reference sequence). This CDR3 has 15 amino acids. J lost 2 bases, V lost 6 bases, and 7 bases had no gene match. CDR3 residues: CASSEIAGGPYEQYF. The CDR3 nucleotides are TGTGCCAGTAGCGAAATAGCGGGGGGACCCTACGAGCAGTACTTC. The whole variable domain, filled in from reference TRBV19 and TRBJ2-7, reads DGGITQSPKYLFRKEGQNVTLSCEQNLNHDAMYWYRQDPGQGLRLIYYSQIVNDFQKGDIAEGYSVSREKKESFPLTVTSAQKNPTAFYLCASSEIAGGPYEQYFGPGTRLTVT.

On this clone: At the DNA level, this CDR3 is encoded by other sequences in the same sample as well. The V call is TRBV18, the J call TRBJ2-5; D not resolved. CDR1 and CDR2 from the germline V gene are KGHSH and LQKENI. Trimming took off 2 bases at V and 2 bases at J, with 6 bases between the two ends. The CDR3 runs 13 residues. The CDR3 bases are TGTGCCAGCTCACCAGGGCTTCAAGAGACCCAGTACTTC. Amino acid sequence: CASSPGLQETQYF.

The J gene is TRBJ1-6, the V gene TRBV27, with 9 nucleotides matching TRBD1. Germline trimming cut 6 bases from V and 10 bases from J; bases unmatched to any gene: 7. The germline V gene encodes CDR1 MNHEY and CDR2 SMNVEV (reference sequence). The CDR3 is made up of 14 amino acids. The CDR3 loop is CASRLGQGRSPLHF. CDR3 DNA: TGTGCCAGCAGATTAGGACAGGGGCGATCACCCCTCCACTTT.

This clone showed up just once. V gene TRBV4-2 combines with J gene TRBJ2-1; the match to TRBD2 covers 9 bases. Per germline, CDR1 LGHNA and CDR2 YNFKEQ. V lost 4 bases and J lost 7; bases outside the gene matches: 11. CDR3 length: 16 residues. CDR3 sequence: CASSLVFAGGPNEQFF. The CDR3 coding sequence is TGTGCCAGCAGCCTTGTGTTTGCGGGGGGGCCTAATGAGCAGTTCTTC.

J is TRBJ1-2 and V is TRBV28, with D tentatively TRBD1 (5 bases). CDR3 length: 12 residues. In germline, CDR1 is MDHEN, CDR2 SYDVKM. Trimming pared 7 bases from V and 4 bases from J, leaving 10 bases between. CDR3 in amino acids: CASNGRGYGYTF. For the CDR3, the DNA is TGTGCCAGCAATGGGAGGGGCTATGGCTACACCTTC.

V is TRBV11-3 and J is TRBJ1-1; D remains unclear. Germline V CDR1 and CDR2: SGHNT, YENEEA. V was pared by 0 bases and J by 0 bases, with 5 bases between. This CDR3 spans 14 amino acids. The CDR3 region has the DNA TGTGCCAGCAGCTTAGACAGGATGAACACTGAAGCTTTCTTT. This gives the protein CASSLDRMNTEAFF.

The chain has TRBV5-5 and TRBJ2-7; tentatively, D is TRBD1 (5 bases). CDR3 length: 14 residues. Germline V gene lookup returns CDR1 SGHKS and CDR2 YYEKEE (reference sequence). The V end lost 4 bases, the J end lost 0 bases, and 11 bases lay between the germline ends. CDR3 residues: CASSLTVTSYEQYF. CDR3 DNA: TGTGCCAGCAGCCTGACAGTCACCTCCTACGAGCAGTACTTC.

The J gene is TRBJ2-1, the V gene TRBV5-1, with TRBD2 as a possible D gene (5 bases). There are 15 residues in the CDR3. The germline V and J ends were trimmed by 2 bases and 2 bases, with 11 bases remaining between them. Germline CDR1 reads SGHRS; CDR2 reads YFSETQ. As DNA, the CDR3 is TGCGCCAGCAGCTTAGGGCTAGCCACCTACAATGAGCAGTTCTTC. Amino acid sequence: CASSLGLATYNEQFF.

This clone was recorded only once. Other nucleotide sequences from this sample produce the same CDR3. The chain links TRBV27 to TRBJ1-5; tentative D call: TRBD1 (6 bases). This CDR3 is 14 amino acids long. Germline CDR1 is MNHEY and CDR2 is SMNVEV (reference sequence). V lost 5 bases and J lost 3, with 11 bases in between. CDR3 in DNA: TGTGCCAGCAGTCTACAGGGTAACAATCAGCCCCAGCATTTT. Amino acid sequence: CASSLQGNNQPQHF.

The chain recombines TRBV20-1 with TRBJ1-2, with D maybe TRBD1 (6 bases). This CDR3 has 11 residues. Germline CDR1 DFQATT, CDR2 SNEGSKA (reference sequence). V was trimmed by 7 bases and J by 8 bases, leaving 14 bases between them. The CDR3: CSVQGVQGYTF. DNA for the CDR3: TGCAGTGTACAGGGTGTACAGGGCTACACCTTC.

This chain links TRBV5-1 with TRBJ1-1; tentative D call: TRBD1 (5 bases). The CDR3 totals 14 residues. Germline assignment: CDR1 SGHRS and CDR2 YFSETQ. V lost 4 bases, J lost 0 bases, and 10 bases lay in between. CDR3 protein: CASSATGVNTEAFF. CDR3 sequence (DNA): TGCGCCAGCAGCGCAACAGGAGTGAACACTGAAGCTTTCTTT.